The clone carrying this TCR beta chain was seen many times. The target antigen is unknown. This specimen belongs to a study of breast tumors, draining lymph nodes, adjacent tissues. Whole-study findings and limits: Tumors had less TCR diversity than lymph nodes, more than nontumor tissue. Most tumor T cells seemingly derive from lymph node, then expand in tumor. Data only fit, rather than demonstrated, lymph node origin of most tumor T cells. Luminal-like breast cancer showed significantly higher tumor–nontumor repertoire similarity than basal-like.

Germline loops: CDR1 DFQATT, CDR2 SNEGSKA (reference sequence). V lost 3 bases to trimming and J lost 8 bases, with 11 bases between them. The CDR3 is 13 amino acids. TCRdb reanalysed the multiplex PCR reads using MiXCR and keeps one entry per CDR3 protein. The table lists 290,000 or so distinct CDR3 sequences, around 30% of them singletons. Samples came from axillary lymph nodes draining the breast cancer. Sequencing was done on a sample of axillary lymph node tissue. The chain is built from TRBV20-1 and TRBJ1-6, with D possibly being TRBD1 (6 bases). The receptor was isolated from a female donor with breast cancer. Some clones in this sample may be carry-over from other donors' samples. The CDR3 sequence: CSARASGDSPLHF. The CDR3 DNA follows: TGCAGTGCTAGGGCTTCAGGGGATTCACCCCTCCACTTT.